This TCR beta chain is drawn from a study of metastatic and nonmetastatic thyroid tumors. Study-wide background: It was across blood and tumor or nodule tissue from malignant and benign thyroid patients that repertoires were compared.

The table lists this clone with a few counts. Its antigen is still unknown. Study-wide results and limits: Malignant tumors reportedly showed significantly higher TCR beta diversity than benign nodules in both blood and tumor.

No patient had received any treatment before thyroid surgery. Looked up from germline, CDR1 is MNHEY and CDR2 is SVGEGT. V lost 6 bases to trimming and J lost 2 bases, with 8 bases between them. The CDR3 runs 12 residues. Per the authors' pipeline: The study's classifier, a distant-metastasis tool for papillary thyroid cancer, was built using CDR3 differences across clinicopathological groups. TCRdb called clones again from the PCR reads with MiXCR. TCRdb's processing, not the authors' own work, is the source of the V and J calls. The sample lists fewer than 50,000 clones, 25% to 30% seen once, with more than 9% in the top ten.

Sequenced material: blood. The V call is TRBV6-2 or TRBV6-3, the J call TRBJ2-7, with a weak D call TRBD1 (6 bases). This TCR derives from a male donor with papillary thyroid cancer or a benign thyroid nodule (not recorded which). Some clones in this sample may be carry-over from other donors' samples. In DNA form, the CDR3 reads TGTGCCAGCAGACAGGGCCCCTACGAGCAGTACTTC. Translated: CASRQGPYEQYF.